This TCR beta chain comes out of a study of T-cell memory formation after mild COVID-19. Findings and caveats of the study: Day 15 to 85 contracting clones showed balanced CD4/CD8; later expanders leaned CD4+.

Note on this clonotype: Its antigen is undetermined.

TCRdb re-analysed the 5' RACE reads in MiXCR, keeping a single row per CDR3 protein. The data show roughly 620,000 distinct CDR3 sequences, roughly 18% seen once. CDR1 and CDR2 from the germline V gene are SGHTA and FQGNSA. Trimming removed 2 bases from V and 2 bases from J, with 12 bases in between. CDR3 length equals 15 residues. Sequencing input: PBMCs or a T cell subset sorted from them (not recorded which). The TCR sequence derives from an adult woman who had mild COVID-19 (a few samples of this study predate the infection). Cell type and time point are not known. V and J are TRBV7-2 and TRBJ2-5, with D tentatively TRBD1 (6 bases). This chain's CDR3 is CASSLLWTAQETQYF. CDR3 nucleotide sequence: TGTGCCAGCAGCTTATTGTGGACAGCACAAGAGACCCAGTACTTC.